Listed below are T cell receptor beta chains from one sample, sequenced in a study of T cell responses to AZD1222 COVID-19 vaccine. Method: immunoSEQ multiplex PCR; TCRdb's copy keeps in-frame clones and lacks some. The table shows about 120,000 clones, with 92% occurring only once. Sequences were derived from peripheral blood, sampled 28 days after the second AZD1222 dose. The receptors originated from an adult who received the AZD1222 COVID-19 vaccine. CDR3s include the opening cysteine and the closing phenylalanine or tryptophan. D genes are given only for firm matches. Not all rows give a size; the values are once, few, many and, for expanded clones, a class.

cdr3_nt: TGTGCCAGCAGCTTAGTCGGGACTACCTACGAGCAGTACTTC
cdr3_aa: CASSLVGTTYEQYF
clone_size: -
j_call: TRBJ2-7
v_call: TRBV5-4
d_call: TRBD2

cdr3_nt: TGTGCCAGCAGTTTAGGGACTTCCTTGCCTGATGAGCAGTTCTTC
cdr3_aa: CASSLGTSLPDEQFF
clone_size: -
j_call: TRBJ2-1
v_call: TRBV28
d_call: -

cdr3_nt: TGCGCCAGCAGCCTAGCGGGGGGAGTAACCTACAATGAGCAGTTCTTC
cdr3_aa: CASSLAGGVTYNEQFF
clone_size: once
j_call: TRBJ2-1
v_call: TRBV5-1
d_call: TRBD2

cdr3_nt: TGTGCCAGCAGTTACGCGACTGGGACTCTGAACACTGAAGCTTTCTTT
cdr3_aa: CASSYATGTLNTEAFF
clone_size: -
j_call: TRBJ1-1
v_call: TRBV6-2/TRBV6-3
d_call: -

cdr3_nt: TGCGCCAGCAGCCAAGATGGGGCCTGGGGACAGCCCCAGCATTTT
cdr3_aa: CASSQDGAWGQPQHF
clone_size: -
j_call: TRBJ1-5
v_call: TRBV4-1
d_call: -

cdr3_nt: TGTGCCAGCAGCTTGGGAGGGGGCTACTATGGCTACACCTTC
cdr3_aa: CASSLGGGYYGYTF
clone_size: -
j_call: TRBJ1-2
v_call: TRBV5-6
d_call: TRBD1

cdr3_nt: TGTGCCAGCAGTCTGGGGCAGAACTATGGCTACACCTTC
cdr3_aa: CASSLGQNYGYTF
clone_size: -
j_call: TRBJ1-2
v_call: TRBV7-9
d_call: -

cdr3_nt: TGTGCCAGCAGCTTACAAGTCATGAACACTGAAGCTTTCTTT
cdr3_aa: CASSLQVMNTEAFF
clone_size: once
j_call: TRBJ1-1
v_call: TRBV7-9
d_call: -

cdr3_nt: TGTGCCAGCAGCGCCCAGCCGGGGGGCTTGCCCTACGAGCAGTACTTC
cdr3_aa: CASSAQPGGLPYEQYF
clone_size: -
j_call: TRBJ2-7
v_call: TRBV9
d_call: -

cdr3_nt: TGTGCCAGCTCCCCGGATAGCGGACTCTCCTACAATGAGCAGTTCTTC
cdr3_aa: CASSPDSGLSYNEQFF
clone_size: -
j_call: TRBJ2-1
v_call: TRBV18
d_call: -

cdr3_nt: TGCGCCAGCAGCTTGGCCGGTTACGGCCAAGAGACCCAGTACTTC
cdr3_aa: CASSLAGYGQETQYF
clone_size: -
j_call: TRBJ2-5
v_call: TRBV5-1
d_call: -

cdr3_nt: TGCAGCGTTTCCCGGGACCAGGGTACTGAAGCTTTCTTT
cdr3_aa: CSVSRDQGTEAFF
clone_size: once
j_call: TRBJ1-1
v_call: TRBV29-1
d_call: -

cdr3_nt: TGTGCCAGCAGCCCAACGACAGGGAACGGCTACACCTTC
cdr3_aa: CASSPTTGNGYTF
clone_size: few
j_call: TRBJ1-2
v_call: TRBV7-8
d_call: TRBD1

cdr3_nt: TGTGCCAGCAGGACAGGGAACACTGAAGCTTTCTTT
cdr3_aa: CASRTGNTEAFF
clone_size: once
j_call: TRBJ1-1
v_call: TRBV11-1
d_call: -

cdr3_nt: TGTGCCAGCAGCCGGCCGAGGACAGGGGGAGAGACCCAGTACTTC
cdr3_aa: CASSRPRTGGETQYF
clone_size: once
j_call: TRBJ2-5
v_call: TRBV3-1/TRBV3-2
d_call: TRBD1

cdr3_nt: TGTGCCAGCAGGAGCACAGGACGGGCCCGAACGATCGAGTATTTT
cdr3_aa: CASRSTGRARTIEYF
clone_size: few
j_call: TRBJ2-3
v_call: TRBV28
d_call: -

cdr3_nt: TGTGCCAGCATGGTCAGTTGGGGTTTGAACACTGAAGCTTTCTTT
cdr3_aa: CASMVSWGLNTEAFF
clone_size: -
j_call: TRBJ1-1
v_call: TRBV6-5
d_call: -

cdr3_nt: TGTGCCAGCAGTTTATCGTACAGGGTCTATGGCTACACCTTC
cdr3_aa: CASSLSYRVYGYTF
clone_size: few
j_call: TRBJ1-2
v_call: TRBV27
d_call: -

cdr3_nt: TGTGCCAGCCAAGGGGGGGGAGAGACCCAGTACTTC
cdr3_aa: CASQGGGETQYF
clone_size: -
j_call: TRBJ2-5
v_call: TRBV6-5
d_call: -

cdr3_nt: TGCGCCAGCAGCTTGGTTTTAGCCGCGAACACCGGGGAGCTGTTTTTT
cdr3_aa: CASSLVLAANTGELFF
clone_size: -
j_call: TRBJ2-2
v_call: TRBV5-1
d_call: -

cdr3_nt: TGTGCCAGCAGCCGTCTAGAGCGTGGAGAGACCCAGTACTTC
cdr3_aa: CASSRLERGETQYF
clone_size: -
j_call: TRBJ2-5
v_call: TRBV6-2/TRBV6-3
d_call: -

cdr3_nt: TGCGCCAGCAGCTCTCGGGTCTATGAAGCTTTCTTT
cdr3_aa: CASSSRVYEAFF
clone_size: -
j_call: TRBJ1-1
v_call: TRBV5-1
d_call: -

cdr3_nt: TGTGCCTGGAGTCGGGACCGCTACGAGCAGTACTTC
cdr3_aa: CAWSRDRYEQYF
clone_size: once
j_call: TRBJ2-7
v_call: TRBV30
d_call: -

cdr3_nt: TGTGCCAGCAGCTTAGTTGGGGGAACCATATATTTT
cdr3_aa: CASSLVGGTIYF
clone_size: -
j_call: TRBJ1-3
v_call: TRBV13
d_call: -

cdr3_nt: TGTGCCAGCTCACCATTCTACGGACAGAACACCGGGGAGCTGTTTTTT
cdr3_aa: CASSPFYGQNTGELFF
clone_size: once
j_call: TRBJ2-2
v_call: TRBV18
d_call: -

cdr3_nt: TGTGCCAGCAGCCCAACAGGGGACGGACAGCCCCAGCATTTT
cdr3_aa: CASSPTGDGQPQHF
clone_size: -
j_call: TRBJ1-5
v_call: TRBV7-2
d_call: TRBD1

cdr3_nt: TGTGCCAGCAGCTTGGAGCTAGCGGGTTTAGAGACCCAGTACTTC
cdr3_aa: CASSLELAGLETQYF
clone_size: -
j_call: TRBJ2-5
v_call: TRBV5-4
d_call: TRBD2

cdr3_nt: TGTGCCAGCAGCCATACAGAAAACACCGGGGAGCTGTTTTTT
cdr3_aa: CASSHTENTGELFF
clone_size: few
j_call: TRBJ2-2
v_call: TRBV4-2
d_call: -

cdr3_nt: TGTGCCAGCAGCTTTAGCGGGGGGGCATCAGATACGCAGTATTTT
cdr3_aa: CASSFSGGASDTQYF
clone_size: -
j_call: TRBJ2-3
v_call: TRBV7-3
d_call: TRBD2

cdr3_nt: TGTGCCATTGCGGAAGGGAAGGGTTCACCCCTCCACTTT
cdr3_aa: CAIAEGKGSPLHF
clone_size: -
j_call: TRBJ1-6
v_call: TRBV10-3
d_call: -

cdr3_nt: TGTGCCAGCAGCTGGGGCGGCAGGGATAGCAATCAGCCCCAGCATTTT
cdr3_aa: CASSWGGRDSNQPQHF
clone_size: -
j_call: TRBJ1-5
v_call: TRBV5-4
d_call: -

cdr3_nt: TGTGCCAGCAGCCAAGTACATTTCCAGCCCGGGTTGAATGAGCAGTTCTTC
cdr3_aa: CASSQVHFQPGLNEQFF
clone_size: once
j_call: TRBJ2-1
v_call: TRBV4-2
d_call: -

cdr3_nt: TGTGCCAGCAGCTTAGTCCCAGCTAATGAAAAACTGTTTTTT
cdr3_aa: CASSLVPANEKLFF
clone_size: once
j_call: TRBJ1-4
v_call: TRBV7-2
d_call: -

cdr3_nt: TGTGCCGGAGCCGGGAACGCGGCGAATGAGCAGTTCTTC
cdr3_aa: CAGAGNAANEQFF
clone_size: -
j_call: TRBJ2-1
v_call: TRBV18
d_call: -

cdr3_nt: TGTGCCAGCAGCTTAACTAGCTTCGACGAGCAGTACTTC
cdr3_aa: CASSLTSFDEQYF
clone_size: -
j_call: TRBJ2-7
v_call: TRBV7-3
d_call: -

cdr3_nt: TGTGCCAGCAGCCCATCGGTACAGGGTGACTCTGGAAACACCATATATTTT
cdr3_aa: CASSPSVQGDSGNTIYF
clone_size: -
j_call: TRBJ1-3
v_call: TRBV7-2
d_call: -

cdr3_nt: TGTGCCAGCAGCTTAGAGGGGTCTCGGGATCAGCCCCAGCATTTT
cdr3_aa: CASSLEGSRDQPQHF
clone_size: -
j_call: TRBJ1-5
v_call: TRBV7-9
d_call: -

cdr3_nt: TGCGCCAGCAGCCAAGATCAGGCCGGGGGGGTGAACAATGAGCAGTTCTTC
cdr3_aa: CASSQDQAGGVNNEQFF
clone_size: -
j_call: TRBJ2-1
v_call: TRBV4-3
d_call: TRBD2

cdr3_nt: TGCGCCAGCAGCTTGGACAGGGGAGCTCATAGGACTGAAGCTTTCTTT
cdr3_aa: CASSLDRGAHRTEAFF
clone_size: -
j_call: TRBJ1-1
v_call: TRBV5-1
d_call: TRBD1

cdr3_nt: TGTGCCAGCAGCGCTTTGGGGCTTTACGAGCAGTACTTC
cdr3_aa: CASSALGLYEQYF
clone_size: -
j_call: TRBJ2-7
v_call: TRBV5-6
d_call: -

cdr3_nt: TGCGCCAGCAGCTTGGGGACAGGCCTTACGCCCCTCCACTTT
cdr3_aa: CASSLGTGLTPLHF
clone_size: few
j_call: TRBJ1-6
v_call: TRBV5-1
d_call: TRBD1

cdr3_nt: TGTGCCACCAGCAGGGAGCAGGGTGGATCCTACGAGCAGTACTTC
cdr3_aa: CATSREQGGSYEQYF
clone_size: -
j_call: TRBJ2-7
v_call: TRBV15
d_call: -

cdr3_nt: TGCGCCAGCAGAAACGATCGGGGGGGAGATACGCAGTATTTT
cdr3_aa: CASRNDRGGDTQYF
clone_size: -
j_call: TRBJ2-3
v_call: TRBV5-1
d_call: TRBD2

cdr3_nt: TGTGCCAGCAGCTTTGCCAGGGTTAATGAAAAACTGTTTTTT
cdr3_aa: CASSFARVNEKLFF
clone_size: -
j_call: TRBJ1-4
v_call: TRBV11-2
d_call: -

cdr3_nt: TGTGCCAGCAGTGCGGACAGGGGGGACTCACCCCTCCACTTT
cdr3_aa: CASSADRGDSPLHF
clone_size: -
j_call: TRBJ1-6
v_call: TRBV2
d_call: TRBD1

cdr3_nt: TGTGCCAGCAGCCCAATCACAGGGGACTATGGCTACACCTTC
cdr3_aa: CASSPITGDYGYTF
clone_size: -
j_call: TRBJ1-2
v_call: TRBV7-9
d_call: TRBD1

cdr3_nt: TGTGCCAGCAGTCGTGCGTACACAGATACGCAGTATTTT
cdr3_aa: CASSRAYTDTQYF
clone_size: -
j_call: TRBJ2-3
v_call: TRBV6-2/TRBV6-3
d_call: -

cdr3_nt: TGTGCCAGCAGCTTGGTTAGCGGGGTTACAGATACGCAGTATTTT
cdr3_aa: CASSLVSGVTDTQYF
clone_size: -
j_call: TRBJ2-3
v_call: TRBV5-6
d_call: TRBD2

cdr3_nt: TGTGCCAGCAGCCCCTTGGGGACTGAAGCTTTCTTT
cdr3_aa: CASSPLGTEAFF
clone_size: -
j_call: TRBJ1-1
v_call: TRBV6-5
d_call: -

cdr3_nt: TGTGCCAGCAGAGAACAGGGGAACACTGAAGCTTTCTTT
cdr3_aa: CASREQGNTEAFF
clone_size: -
j_call: TRBJ1-1
v_call: TRBV2
d_call: -

cdr3_nt: TGTGCCAGCAGCCCAAGGGGCGAGCAGTACTTC
cdr3_aa: CASSPRGEQYF
clone_size: -
j_call: TRBJ2-7
v_call: TRBV7-4
d_call: -

cdr3_nt: TGTGCCAGCAGCGAAAGAGGGTATGGCTACACCTTC
cdr3_aa: CASSERGYGYTF
clone_size: few
j_call: TRBJ1-2
v_call: TRBV28
d_call: -

cdr3_nt: TGCGCCAGCAGCTTTACCCGTAAACTAGCGGGGTTAGTTGATACGCAGTATTTT
cdr3_aa: CASSFTRKLAGLVDTQYF
clone_size: -
j_call: TRBJ2-3
v_call: TRBV4-3
d_call: TRBD2

cdr3_nt: TGTGCCAGCAGCGTGACCGGGACAGGGGACTCACCCCTCCACTTT
cdr3_aa: CASSVTGTGDSPLHF
clone_size: -
j_call: TRBJ1-6
v_call: TRBV9
d_call: TRBD1